Below, 9 T cell receptor beta chains from the same sample are listed, as sequenced in a study of blood T cell repertoires in COVID-19. Profiled with immunoSEQ multiplex PCR; TCRdb holds only in-frame clones, not every one. This sample has 130,000 or so clones; about four fifths occur once, and the top ten carry roughly 5.1%. The sequencing sample was made of peripheral blood. These receptors all come from a woman aged 70 to 79 with COVID-19, enrolled during active disease.

The CDR3: CAWERQYNSPLHF. Here the CDR3 DNA reads TGTGCCTGGGAGCGACAGTATAATTCACCCCTCCACTTT. The chain recombines TRBV30 with TRBJ1-6, with D perhaps matching TRBD1 (5 bases). Germline V gene data show CDR1 as GTSNPN and CDR2 as SVGIG (reference sequence). The CDR3 has 13 amino acids. The germline V and J ends were trimmed by 5 bases and 4 bases, with 9 bases remaining between them.

The genes are TRBV9 and TRBJ2-2, with 7 bases that match TRBD2. J gave up 2 bases and V 7 bases, and 2 bases lay outside the gene matches. This CDR3 is 13 amino acids long. Germline V gene data show CDR1 as SGDLS and CDR2 as YYNGEE. CDR3 residues: CASGGVNTGELFF. The CDR3 DNA sequence: TGTGCCAGCGGGGGGGTTAACACCGGGGAGCTGTTTTTT.

The J gene is TRBJ1-2, the V gene TRBV28; 7 positions agree with TRBD1. The CDR3 consists of 15 residues. Germline loops: CDR1 MDHEN, CDR2 SYDVKM. The V and J ends lost 6 bases and 3 bases, in that order; junction bases with no gene match: 10. The DNA for the CDR3 is TGTGCCAGCAGCCTTCCGGGACAGAGCCACTATGGCTACACCTTC. Translating gives CASSLPGQSHYGYTF.

The V and J genes are TRBV11-2 and TRBJ1-2; TRBD1 aligns across 7 bases. Germline CDR1 and CDR2: SGHAT and FQNNGV. V trimming: 1 base; J trimming: 6 bases; junction bases outside the gene matches: 8. This CDR3 has 15 amino acids. The CDR3 DNA reads TGTGCCAGCAGCTTAGTCGGAGGGGGCCGGAATGGCTACACCTTC. Amino acid sequence: CASSLVGGGRNGYTF.

The chain couples TRBV3-1 (or the pseudogene TRBV3-2) to TRBJ1-6, with 7 positions matching TRBD1. CDR3 size: 14 residues. Germline loops: CDR1 LGHDT, CDR2 YNNKEL (reference sequence). With V trimmed by 4 bases and J by 5 bases, 2 bases remained unmatched. In DNA, the CDR3 is TGTGCCAGCAGCCCGGGACAGAATAATTCACCCCTCCACTTT. It specifies CASSPGQNNSPLHF.

There are many counts of this clone. The genes are TRBV5-6 and TRBJ1-5; D perhaps matches TRBD1 (6 bases). In germline, CDR1 is SGHDT, CDR2 YYEEEE. This CDR3 region has 15 residues. Trimming took 3 bases from V and 4 from J, leaving 14 bases between them. The CDR3 DNA reads as TGTGCCAGCAGCTCTACAGGGCTTAATAATCAGCCCCAGCATTTT. The encoded protein is CASSSTGLNNQPQHF.

The chain has TRBV9 and TRBJ1-2, with TRBD1 matching 7 bases. The germline V gene has CDR1 SGDLS and CDR2 YYNGEE. This CDR3 has 15 amino acids. V was clipped by 4 bases and J by 4 bases; unmatched bases: 10. CDR3 residues: CASSSNRGITYGYTF. CDR3 nucleotides: TGTGCCAGCAGCTCCAACAGGGGAATCACCTATGGCTACACCTTC.

A single count supports this clone. The chain combines TRBV19 with TRBJ1-5, with 7 bases matching TRBD1. The CDR3 sequence is 15 residues long. V was clipped by 5 bases and J by 3 bases; unmatched bases: 7. Germline loops: CDR1 LNHDA, CDR2 SQIVND (reference sequence). The CDR3 nucleotides are TGTGCCAGTAGTCCCCCGGGACAGATCAATCAGCCCCAGCATTTT. As protein: CASSPPGQINQPQHF.

The chain combines TRBV9 with TRBJ2-2; D not resolved. Trimming shortened V by 0 bases and J by 4 bases, and 13 bases separated the two germline ends. The CDR3 runs 16 residues. From germline, CDR1 is SGDLS and CDR2 YYNGEE. CDR3 amino acids: CASSVAPFISTGELFF. CDR3 bases: TGTGCCAGCAGCGTAGCCCCCTTTATTTCCACCGGGGAGCTGTTTTTT.